The text below deals with one TCR beta chain. Its antigen remains unknown. The data are from a study of monozygotic twins with inflammatory bowel disease. Notes on the study in general: Different T cell subtypes could not be distinguished. The results supported no single strong signal or clonotype associated with IBD.

Germline lookup yields CDR1 SNHLY and CDR2 FYNNEI. This CDR3 spans 15 amino acids. Skipping T cell sorting, the study isolated total RNA directly from whole blood. TCRdb reprocessed the 5' RACE reads; each CDR3 protein has one entry and no DNA is given. The sample has 330,000 or so distinct CDR3 sequences. This TCR came from a human donor with ulcerative colitis or Crohn's disease, or a healthy co-twin of an affected twin (not recorded which). The specimen sequenced was blood. The J gene is TRBJ2-1, the V gene TRBV2; TCRdb's D call, TRBD2, is unchecked because there is no DNA. CDR3: CASNSLAPTYNEQFF.